The entry below gives a single T cell receptor (beta chain) sequence along with its context. Its target is not known. This CDR3 region has 14 residues. Per the germline V gene, CDR1 is MDHEN and CDR2 is SYDVKM. Trimming took 7 bases from V and 0 from J, leaving 10 bases between them. The method was immunoSEQ multiplex PCR; TCRdb's version includes in-frame clones alone and lacks a portion of them. The data contain about 270,000 clones, almost 95% of them singletons. The data were taken from a study of T cell responses to AZD1222 COVID-19 vaccine. Regarding the study as a whole: Donors were chiefly white British, with a greater number of females, and clonal diversity was perhaps underestimated. Mapped onto spike, vaccine-associated CD4 TCRs spanned it and were dominant at 160-218 and 743-854. Nearly half of the spike-specific TCRs reportedly recognize variant regions that carry no mutations. Researchers took repertoire samples only after the peak T cell response had come.

The material was peripheral blood, obtained 28 days after the second AZD1222 dose. The TCR originated in an adult who received the AZD1222 COVID-19 vaccine. The chain recombines TRBV28 with TRBJ1-3; D gene uncertain. CDR3 DNA sequence: TGTGCCAGCAACCCCCGGGGCTCTGGAAACACCATATATTTT. This gives the protein CASNPRGSGNTIYF.